A selection of T cell receptor beta chains follows, all from one sample in a study of T cells of healthy individuals. TCRdb re-analysed the 5' RACE reads in MiXCR, keeping a single row per CDR3 protein. Of about 63,000 distinct CDR3 sequences listed, roughly 16% were seen once; the top ten hold about 4.3%. All receptors derive from a human donor in good health. Each CDR3 is given with its conserved first and last residue. Each record gives: V gene, clone size, CDR3 protein. Clone size is not always given. Where it is, it says once, few, many or a class for expanded clones.

V gene: TRBV5-1
clone size: .
CDR3 protein: CASSFTDTQYF

V gene: TRBV2
clone size: many
CDR3 protein: CASSRQGSSTDTQYF

V gene: TRBV19
clone size: many
CDR3 protein: CASSIGVSEAFF

V gene: TRBV27
clone size: .
CDR3 protein: CASRRGGDQPQHF

V gene: TRBV20-1
clone size: .
CDR3 protein: CSASPGTEAFF

V gene: TRBV10-3
clone size: many
CDR3 protein: CAISSGQGEGSPLHF

V gene: TRBV6-5
clone size: many
CDR3 protein: CASSYHKGGGYNEQFF

V gene: TRBV27
clone size: few
CDR3 protein: CASSFYSSGRSNEQFF

V gene: TRBV5-1
clone size: many
CDR3 protein: CASRGSGYSYNEQFF

V gene: TRBV4-3
clone size: few
CDR3 protein: CASSQDPASGANVLTF

V gene: TRBV7-2
clone size: once
CDR3 protein: CASSLPSWGAGTQYF

V gene: TRBV12-3/TRBV12-4
clone size: .
CDR3 protein: CASSLIINGMNTEAFF

V gene: TRBV29-1
clone size: many
CDR3 protein: CSVEEGGTYNEQFF

V gene: TRBV12-3/TRBV12-4
clone size: few
CDR3 protein: CASSPSQGYEQYF

V gene: TRBV3-1
clone size: .
CDR3 protein: CASSQGTGPEAFF

V gene: TRBV4-3
clone size: many
CDR3 protein: CASSPTSEYNEQFF

V gene: TRBV11-2
clone size: many
CDR3 protein: CASSPSGISYNEQFF

V gene: TRBV10-3
clone size: .
CDR3 protein: CAISGELAGGIYNEQFF

V gene: TRBV5-1
clone size: few
CDR3 protein: CASSLGDVRHEQFF

V gene: TRBV10-3
clone size: once
CDR3 protein: CAIALAGGRNEQFF

V gene: TRBV10-3
clone size: many
CDR3 protein: CAIRRQDPGRNEQFF

V gene: TRBV7-2
clone size: .
CDR3 protein: CASSLQGYLTDTQYF

V gene: TRBV18
clone size: few
CDR3 protein: CASSPTSGKETQYF

V gene: TRBV4-1
clone size: many
CDR3 protein: CASSQTDRAGGYTF

V gene: TRBV4-2
clone size: .
CDR3 protein: CASSQVSWRRNTGELFF

V gene: TRBV6-5
clone size: many
CDR3 protein: CASSYEFNYGYTF

V gene: TRBV7-3
clone size: many
CDR3 protein: CASSLQGLAGGEDYEQFF

V gene: TRBV6-1
clone size: many
CDR3 protein: CASSEGLAGGYEQYF

V gene: TRBV24-1
clone size: .
CDR3 protein: CATSDLSSGRVAYEQYF

V gene: TRBV29-1
clone size: .
CDR3 protein: CSVTQGSTSTDTQYF

V gene: TRBV7-2
clone size: many
CDR3 protein: CASSLLGQIQTYEQYF

V gene: TRBV20-1
clone size: .
CDR3 protein: CSAREGLAAYEQYF

V gene: TRBV6-2/TRBV6-3
clone size: few
CDR3 protein: CASSYLSSPQETQYF

V gene: TRBV29-1
clone size: .
CDR3 protein: CSAADTNSYEQYF

V gene: TRBV27
clone size: .
CDR3 protein: CASKIGSGSSYEQYF

V gene: TRBV30
clone size: many
CDR3 protein: CAWSFPLMNTEAFF

V gene: TRBV7-9
clone size: few
CDR3 protein: CASSAGVHTGYTF

V gene: TRBV7-8
clone size: few
CDR3 protein: CASSLGPNTDTQYF

V gene: TRBV6-5
clone size: many
CDR3 protein: CASSPPTGGESYNEQFF